The rows below give T cell receptor beta chains drawn from one sample of a study of T cells after yellow fever vaccination. TCRdb processed the 5' RACE reads anew with MiXCR; each CDR3 protein has one entry. In the table there are 200,000 to 300,000 distinct CDR3 sequences, roughly 6.2% of which are singletons. The sequencing here drew on CD4+ T cells sorted from PBMCs, taken on the day of the yellow fever booster vaccination. Receptors originate from a man aged 30 to 39 who received the YFV17D yellow fever vaccine. Each CDR3 is given with its conserved first and last residue.

J	V	CDR3
TRBJ1-1	TRBV5-1	CASSPRPNGDTEAFF
TRBJ2-7	TRBV28	CASSQRQSSYEQYF
TRBJ2-5	TRBV7-2	CASSLGQGTKTQYF
TRBJ1-1	TRBV6-1	CASSDRGPDTEAFF
TRBJ2-3	TRBV13	CASSSGLAVSTDTQYF
TRBJ2-3	TRBV20-1	CSAFTSTDTQYF
TRBJ2-3	TRBV7-9	CASSLGHSTDTQYF
TRBJ2-1	TRBV28	CASRKPPGTSGNEQFF
TRBJ2-7	TRBV20-1	CSASDSGYEQYF
TRBJ2-7	TRBV5-4	CASSLAMGAGLISYEQYF
TRBJ2-1	TRBV27	CASWVAGGSVEQFF
TRBJ2-1	TRBV7-8	CASSLAPGLAGVLYNEQFF
TRBJ2-1	TRBV20-1	CSASRLAVYNEQFF
TRBJ2-7	TRBV4-3	CASSQGLAGRSHEQYF
TRBJ2-1	TRBV19	CASSQRVGSGYNEQFF
TRBJ1-2	TRBV11-2	CASSLEPPPPYGYTF
TRBJ1-2	TRBV12-3/TRBV12-4	CASRGTGAVFPFYGYTF
TRBJ2-1	TRBV7-9	CASSPPLRMRPYNEQFF
TRBJ2-2	TRBV27	CASSLRVNTGELFF
TRBJ1-6	TRBV15	CATSRAGLNNSPLHF
TRBJ2-1	TRBV9	CASSDGGRVYNEQFF
TRBJ2-7	TRBV12-3/TRBV12-4	CASSTPGLGYEQYF
TRBJ1-1	TRBV28	CASSGVVTEAFF
TRBJ2-2	TRBV5-4	CASSSSGRAAGELFF
TRBJ2-7	TRBV12-3/TRBV12-4	CASRLGGRPLYEQYF
TRBJ1-6	TRBV7-8	CASSPQGQGYSPLHF
TRBJ1-1	TRBV6-6	CASSYSPYTEAFF
TRBJ2-1	TRBV4-2	CASSRGTSGSNEQFF
TRBJ2-5	TRBV11-1	CASSLGSAETQYF
TRBJ1-1	TRBV3-1	CASSQVAGGVEAFF
TRBJ1-5	TRBV28	CASRGTVSQPQHF
TRBJ1-1	TRBV20-1	CSARRDRNTEAFF
TRBJ2-7	TRBV20-1	CSARDWSTPYYEQYF
TRBJ2-1	TRBV28	CASRGPSGRALDEQFF
TRBJ1-2	TRBV12-3/TRBV12-4	CASSQRLLGGYTF
TRBJ1-5	TRBV20-1	CSATVQGSGNQPQHF
TRBJ2-1	TRBV5-1	CASRMWVSTSGNEQFF
TRBJ2-7	TRBV28	CASSVAYYEQYF
TRBJ2-1	TRBV18	CASSRKGLAGVNEQFF
TRBJ2-2	TRBV12-3/TRBV12-4	CASSPARDTKAGELFF
TRBJ2-3	TRBV7-2	CASSSRLAGVGADTQYF
TRBJ2-2	TRBV9	CASKSGTDTGELFF
TRBJ1-1	TRBV29-1	CSGDRGNTEAFF
TRBJ2-7	TRBV27	CASSLSPIGGLEQYF
TRBJ2-5	TRBV12-3/TRBV12-4	CASSALSGRGETQYF
TRBJ1-6	TRBV7-2	CASSLLGVRNSPLHF
TRBJ1-1	TRBV20-1	CSAPGLGPNTEAFF
TRBJ1-2	TRBV29-1	CSVRADRGSYGYTF
TRBJ2-2	TRBV7-3	CASSSTHPRSGELFF
TRBJ1-5	TRBV6-1	CASSPPGHKGQPQHF
TRBJ2-3	TRBV7-8	CASSWTDTQYF
TRBJ2-1	TRBV10-3	CAISEGLNEQFF
TRBJ2-2	TRBV6-2/TRBV6-3	CASSYVRGSDTGELFF
TRBJ2-7	TRBV20-1	CSASKDYYEQYF